The 20 T cell receptor beta chains reported below all come from one sample, sequenced in a study of response to subunit inactivated influenza vaccine. TCRdb itself ran the RT-PCR reads through MiXCR, one entry per CDR3 protein. The data show about 780,000 distinct CDR3 sequences, under 20% seen once. The sample here was PBMCs from blood, taken more than 4 days after vaccination. The receptors come from a man in his forties or fifties who received an inactivated influenza vaccine.

As for this clonotype: The junction does not match germline at one end; this may be a read error. The chain couples TRBV19 to TRBJ2-1; no firm D call. The V gene's germline CDR1 is LNHDA and CDR2 SQIVND (reference sequence). There are 13 residues in the CDR3. The CDR3 region has the DNA TGTACCAGAACGACGGCATCCTACAATGAGCAGTTCTTC. Protein: CTRTTASYNEQFF.

This clonotype was observed many times. The chain has TRBV6-1 and TRBJ2-1; TRBD1 aligns across 10 bases. The CDR3 contains 16 residues. Germline V lookup: CDR1 MNHNS, CDR2 SASEGT. V was clipped by 10 bases and J by 2 bases; unmatched bases: 11. The CDR3 DNA is TGTGCCAACCTAAAGGGACAGGGGAAGGCCTACAATGAGCAGTTCTTC. Residues: CANLKGQGKAYNEQFF.

The rearrangement uses TRBV20-1 and TRBJ1-5; D unresolved. Germline lookup yields CDR1 DFQATT and CDR2 SNEGSKA (reference sequence). The CDR3 sequence is 17 residues long. Between the trimmed V and J ends, which lost 0 bases and 6 bases, there was a span of 21 bases. In DNA form, the CDR3 reads TGCAGTGCTAGAGATTCTGGCCGGGCTTCCACGGCTCAGCCCCAGCATTTT. It is translated as CSARDSGRASTAQPQHF.

This clonotype has just a few counts. V and J are TRBV7-2 and TRBJ2-1; 9 nucleotides line up with TRBD2. Germline CDR1 reads SGHTA; CDR2 reads FQGNSA. V lost 5 bases and J lost 9; bases outside the gene matches: 11. The CDR3 totals 15 residues. The CDR3 reads CASSLNGLAISEQFF. The DNA for the CDR3 is TGTGCCAGCAGCCTAAACGGACTAGCGATTAGTGAGCAGTTCTTC.

The V gene is TRBV9, the J gene TRBJ2-2, with 10 nucleotides matching TRBD2. The CDR3 covers 19 residues. The V segment lost 2 bases and the J segment 0 bases; nucleotides outside the gene matches: 10. From germline, CDR1 is SGDLS and CDR2 YYNGEE. CDR3 loop: CASSVATSGTRSNTGELFF. CDR3 bases: TGTGCCAGCAGCGTGGCTACTAGCGGGACTAGATCGAACACCGGGGAGCTGTTTTTT.

V is TRBV5-6 and J is TRBJ2-1, with 7 bases fitting TRBD2. This CDR3 is 14 amino acids long. After removal of 3 bases from V and 5 bases from J, the junction contained 5 bases not matched to a gene. The germline gives CDR1 SGHDT, CDR2 YYEEEE. This chain's CDR3 is CASSWDYQDNEQFF. The CDR3 region has the DNA TGTGCCAGCAGCTGGGACTATCAAGACAATGAGCAGTTCTTC.

The chain uses TRBV4-1 and TRBJ1-1; D is possibly TRBD1 (5 bases). The CDR3 consists of 13 residues. CDR1 MGHRA and CDR2 YSYEKL come from the germline V gene. The germline V and J ends were trimmed by 5 bases and 4 bases, with 11 bases remaining between them. In DNA, the CDR3 is TGCGCCAGCAGCGGGGCTTCGGGCACTGAAGCTTTCTTT. It specifies CASSGASGTEAFF.

CDR3: CASSIHVAAGEPGELFF. The CDR3 DNA sequence: TGTGCCAGCAGTATACACGTGGCAGCGGGAGAGCCCGGGGAGCTGTTTTTT. The chain employs TRBV27 and TRBJ2-2; TRBD2 agrees at 8 bases. V was clipped by 5 bases and J by 6 bases; unmatched bases: 14. Germline V lookup: CDR1 MNHEY, CDR2 SMNVEV (reference sequence). The CDR3 runs to 17 residues.

In this sample, this clonotype turned up a few times. This chain joins TRBV6-1 and TRBJ1-2; 7 positions agree with TRBD1. The CDR3 is 19 residues long. J gave up 2 bases and V 6 bases, and 21 bases lay outside the gene matches. Germline V gene sequence: CDR1 MNHNS, CDR2 SASEGT. This CDR3 is CASRLPGRGRLKGNYGYTF. The DNA for the CDR3 is TGTGCCAGCAGACTCCCCGGGAGGGGGCGCTTGAAGGGGAACTATGGCTACACCTTC.

CDR3 in amino acids: CASSLETGRNQETQYF. The CDR3 DNA reads TGTGCCAGCAGCTTGGAGACCGGGCGTAACCAAGAGACCCAGTACTTC. The chain recombines TRBV11-1 with TRBJ2-5, with D uncertain. V was clipped by 3 bases and J by 0 bases, with 14 bases between them. Per the germline V gene, CDR1 is SGHAT and CDR2 is FQDESV (reference sequence). The CDR3 loop spans 16 amino acids.

The chain couples TRBV11-1 to TRBJ1-2; D is possibly TRBD1 (6 bases). This CDR3 spans 15 amino acids. Germline loops: CDR1 SGHAT, CDR2 FQDESV (reference sequence). The ends were cut back, 1 base at V and 0 bases at J, with 9 bases in the middle. In DNA, the CDR3 is TGTGCCAGCAGCTTAGAGCGGACAGCTAACTATGGCTACACCTTC. Translation: CASSLERTANYGYTF.

The genes are TRBV5-1 and TRBJ2-1; TRBD1 matches at 9 bases. J lost 2 bases, V lost 1 base, and 4 bases had no gene match. The CDR3 covers 16 residues. Germline loops: CDR1 SGHRS, CDR2 YFSETQ. The CDR3 loop is CASSLSGQGPYNEQFF. The CDR3 region has the DNA TGCGCCAGCAGCTTGTCTGGACAGGGGCCCTACAATGAGCAGTTCTTC.

The chain uses TRBV3-1 and TRBJ2-7; TRBD2 matches at 8 bases. J gave up 6 bases and V 2 bases, and 9 bases lay outside the gene matches. The CDR3 has 15 amino acids. Germline V gene lookup returns CDR1 LGHDT and CDR2 YNNKEL (reference sequence). The CDR3 loop is CASSQRGAAGAEQYF. The CDR3 DNA is TGTGCCAGCAGCCAACGGGGTGCAGCGGGGGCCGAGCAGTACTTC.

This clonotype was recorded a few times. V is TRBV9 and J is TRBJ2-4, with D unresolved. Trimming took off 3 bases at V and 0 bases at J, with 13 bases between the two ends. Germline CDR1 reads SGDLS; CDR2 reads YYNGEE. This CDR3 spans 16 amino acids. The CDR3 protein is CASSDGRWLAKNIQYF. The CDR3 region has the DNA TGTGCCAGCAGCGACGGCAGATGGCTAGCCAAAAACATTCAGTACTTC.

The gene calls are TRBV4-2 and TRBJ2-2; 7 bases fit TRBD1. The V gene end was trimmed by 4 bases and the J gene end by 6 bases; junction bases not matched to a gene: 11. The CDR3 spans 16 residues. Germline assignment: CDR1 LGHNA and CDR2 YNFKEQ. CDR3 coding DNA: TGTGCCAGCAGCCTCCACAGGGGCTGGTTCGCCGGGGAGCTGTTTTTT. This gives the protein CASSLHRGWFAGELFF.

This clonotype was counted a few times. The chain employs TRBV24-1 and TRBJ1-2; perhaps TRBD1 as D (5 bases). The CDR3 spans 14 residues. In germline, CDR1 is KGHDR, CDR2 SFDVKD. The germline V and J ends were trimmed by 7 bases and 2 bases, with 13 bases remaining between them. Here the CDR3 reads CATRDSVGNYGYTF. The CDR3 DNA follows: TGTGCCACCAGAGACAGTGTCGGGAACTATGGCTACACCTTC.

This clonotype has a handful of counts. The chain uses TRBV10-3 and TRBJ2-1; maybe TRBD1 (6 bases). With 1 base removed from V and 8 bases from J, the gap between germline ends came to 12 bases. Germline-derived CDR1 and CDR2 are ENHRY and SYGVKD. The CDR3 is 14 residues long. Here the CDR3 reads CAISELQGRDEQFF. In DNA form, the CDR3 reads TGTGCCATCAGTGAGTTGCAGGGGCGTGATGAGCAGTTCTTC.

This clonotype appeared many times. The chain uses TRBV12-3 or TRBV12-4 and TRBJ1-1; D gene ambiguous. Between the trimmed V and J ends, which lost 8 bases and 11 bases, there was a span of 15 bases. The CDR3 is 11 amino acids. CDR3 sequence reads: CASGRGVGAFF. In DNA form, the CDR3 reads TGTGCCAGCGGACGGGGTGTAGGGGCTTTCTTT.

CDR3: CAMTVGKETQYF. As DNA, the CDR3 is TGCGCCATGACGGTGGGAAAAGAGACCCAGTACTTC. This rearrangement joins TRBV10-1 to TRBJ2-5; D is uncertain. The CDR3 has 12 amino acids. With 10 bases removed from V and 3 bases from J, the gap between germline ends came to 12 bases. Per germline, CDR1 WNHNN and CDR2 SYGVQD (reference sequence).

This clonotype was seen only once. This chain links TRBV6-1 with TRBJ2-5; tentative D call: TRBD2 (6 bases). Germline-derived CDR1 and CDR2 are MNHNS and SASEGT. Trimming cost V 7 bases and J 4 bases, with 31 bases left between them. This CDR3 region has 19 residues. For the CDR3, the DNA is TGTGCCAGCACTCTTCTAGCGCAAGGAGGAGGTAAAATCGGAGAGACCCAGTACTTC. This encodes CASTLLAQGGGKIGETQYF.